This T cell receptor (beta chain) was identified during a study of blood T cell repertoires in COVID-19. Overall study context: The United States, Italy and Spain supplied acute and convalescent COVID-19 samples.

Germline CDR1 and CDR2: SEHNR and FQNEAQ (reference sequence). Trimming took 4 bases from V and 2 from J; bases not matched to a gene: 3. The CDR3 is 14 amino acids. In the original analysis: Reference gene primers were amplified, and this amplification served to estimate nucleated cell counts. This table comes from immunoSEQ multiplex PCR, and its TCRdb copy is limited to in-frame clones, with some not included. The V and J calls and clone size are taken from that table; D and trimming were inferred from the DNA. The table records fewer than 300,000 clones, approximately 90% of them present only once.

The TCR comes from a man aged 30 to 45 with acute or convalescent COVID-19. The specimen sequenced was peripheral blood. J is TRBJ2-7 and V is TRBV7-9; 9 bases align to TRBD2. Written as DNA, the CDR3 is TGTGCCAGCAGCTCGGGACTAGCCCCCTACGAGCAGTACTTC. The encoded protein is CASSSGLAPYEQYF.